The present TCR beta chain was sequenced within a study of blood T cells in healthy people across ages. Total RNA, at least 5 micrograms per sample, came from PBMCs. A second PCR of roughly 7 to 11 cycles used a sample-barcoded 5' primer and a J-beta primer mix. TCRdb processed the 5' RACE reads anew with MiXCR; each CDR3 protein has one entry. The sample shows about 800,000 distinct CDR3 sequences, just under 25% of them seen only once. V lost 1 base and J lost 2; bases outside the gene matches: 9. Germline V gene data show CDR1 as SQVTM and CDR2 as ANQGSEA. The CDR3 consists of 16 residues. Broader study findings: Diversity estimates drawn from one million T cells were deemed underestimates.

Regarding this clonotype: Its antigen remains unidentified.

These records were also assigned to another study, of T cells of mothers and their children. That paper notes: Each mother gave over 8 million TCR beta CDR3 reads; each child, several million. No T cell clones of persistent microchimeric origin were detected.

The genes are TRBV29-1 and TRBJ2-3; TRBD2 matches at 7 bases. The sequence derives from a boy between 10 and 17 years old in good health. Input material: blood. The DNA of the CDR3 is TGCAGCGTTGAAGGGGCGCCTAGCGGTTCCACAGATACGCAGTATTTT. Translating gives CSVEGAPSGSTDTQYF.